Described below is a single T cell receptor (beta chain) sequence and its context. V was cut by 4 bases and J by 4 bases, with 17 bases left in between. Germline V gene sequence: CDR1 KGHSH, CDR2 LQKENI. The CDR3 consists of 16 residues. TCRdb itself ran the RT-PCR reads through MiXCR, one entry per CDR3 protein. The table shows more than 550,000 distinct CDR3 sequences, with approximately 15% occurring only once. Sequencing was performed on memory CD4+ T cells from blood. The rearrangement uses TRBV18 and TRBJ1-5; D is unclear. This TCR was sampled from a female donor in good health, serving as a healthy control. CDR3 sequence: CASSQPLQRKNQPQHF. The CDR3 coding sequence is TGTGCCAGCTCACAGCCCCTACAGCGGAAAAATCAGCCCCAGCATTTT.